The clone carrying this T cell receptor (beta chain) occurred many times. Absence of ophthalmopathy progression within 18 months defined stable Graves' hyperthyroidism. This specimen belongs to a study of T cells in Graves' hyperthyroidism and ophthalmopathy. The CDR3 sequence is 14 residues long. V was shortened by 3 bases and J by 9 bases, with 15 bases between the two germline ends. The germline CDR1 and CDR2 sequences are SEHNR and FQNEAQ (reference sequence). From RNA transcripts, TCR beta CDR3 regions were amplified. HTBI primers were the set used in a first-round RT-PCR of the TCR CDR3. TCRdb re-analysed the multiplex PCR reads in MiXCR, keeping a single row per CDR3 protein. The sample includes a few hundred thousand distinct CDR3 sequences, around 14% of them seen just once.

The sequencing sample was made of blood. The V call is TRBV7-9, the J call TRBJ2-1; D gene ambiguous. This TCR derives from a woman under 30 with Graves' hyperthyroidism. As DNA, the CDR3 is TGTGCCAGCAGCTTGACGGCAACACTGGGTGAGCAGTTCTTC. The encoded protein is CASSLTATLGEQFF. Variable domain in full (rest from reference TRBV7-9 and TRBJ2-1): DTGVSQNPRHKITKRGQNVTFRCDPISEHNRLYWYRQTLGQGPEFLTYFQNEAQLEKSRLLSDRFSAERPKGSFSTLEIQRTEQGDSAMYLCASSLTATLGEQFFGPGTRLTVL.